The 4 T cell receptor beta chains given below trace back to one sample, sequenced in a study of cytomegalovirus exposure and HLA in healthy donors. Use of 60 Vbeta and 13 Jbeta primers characterized the PCR. Sequencing was performed with immunoSEQ multiplex PCR; in TCRdb, only in-frame clones are kept and a portion is missing. The sample lists some 120,000 clones, over 70% occurring once. The material sequenced was PBMCs. These receptor sequences come from a woman younger than 35 in good health and CMV-seronegative.

The chain combines TRBV11-2 with TRBJ1-6; TRBD1 might be the D (5 bases). The CDR3 is 16 residues long. Germline lookup yields CDR1 SGHAT and CDR2 FQNNGV. V shed 3 bases and J shed 8 bases, with 17 bases lying between them. CDR3 protein: CASSFRSGSSYSPLHF. The CDR3 DNA sequence: TGTGCCAGCAGCTTCCGCTCAGGGTCTTCGTATTCACCCCTCCACTTT.

The chain employs TRBV4-1 and TRBJ2-7, with TRBD1 matching over 9 bases. From germline, CDR1 is MGHRA and CDR2 YSYEKL. The V gene end was trimmed by 4 bases and the J gene end by 2 bases; junction bases not matched to a gene: 3. The CDR3 length is 14 residues. The CDR3 here is CASSLGQGTYEQYF. CDR3 DNA: TGCGCCAGCAGCCTAGGACAGGGGACCTACGAGCAGTACTTC.

V and J are TRBV19 and TRBJ1-2; tentative D call: TRBD1 (5 bases). Trimming left V 7 bases short and J 4 bases short, with 19 bases between. The CDR3 covers 15 residues. Germline CDR1 reads LNHDA; CDR2 reads SQIVND (reference sequence). Here the CDR3 reads CASNSGGGSGYGYTF. The CDR3 DNA is TGTGCCAGTAACTCTGGGGGGGGGAGCGGCTATGGCTACACCTTC.

The gene calls are TRBV18 and TRBJ1-2, with TRBD1 matching over 8 bases. The CDR3 has 15 residues. Trimming cost V 4 bases and J 1 base; bases outside gene matches: 5. Germline V gives CDR1 KGHSH, CDR2 LQKENI. The CDR3 here is CASSRSGQGNYGYTF. The CDR3 DNA follows: TGTGCCAGCTCACGCTCAGGACAGGGTAACTATGGCTACACCTTC.